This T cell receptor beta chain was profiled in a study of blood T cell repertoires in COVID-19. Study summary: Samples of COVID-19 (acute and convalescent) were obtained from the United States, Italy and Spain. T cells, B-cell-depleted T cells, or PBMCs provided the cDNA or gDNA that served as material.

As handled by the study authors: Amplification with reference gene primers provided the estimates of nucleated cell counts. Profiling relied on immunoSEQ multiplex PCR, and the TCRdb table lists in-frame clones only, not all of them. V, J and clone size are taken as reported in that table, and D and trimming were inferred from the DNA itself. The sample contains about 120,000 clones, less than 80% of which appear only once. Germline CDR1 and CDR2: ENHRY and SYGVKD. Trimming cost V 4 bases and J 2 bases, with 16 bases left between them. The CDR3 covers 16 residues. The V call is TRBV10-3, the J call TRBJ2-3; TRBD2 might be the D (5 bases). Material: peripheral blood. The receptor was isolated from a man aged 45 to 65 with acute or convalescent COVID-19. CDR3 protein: CAISGIRGSLTDTQYF. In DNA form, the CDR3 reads TGTGCCATCAGTGGAATCCGGGGTAGCCTCACAGATACGCAGTATTTT.